The text below deals with one TCR beta chain. This sample was included in a study of CD8+ T cells in alopecia areata. Germline V CDR1 and CDR2: WNHNN, SYGVQD (reference sequence). V gave up 11 bases and J gave up 2 bases; unmatched junction bases: 3. CDR3 length: 12 residues. Sorting of CD4+ and CD8+ T cells was performed on PBMCs. Extraction of RNA preceded its reverse transcription into cDNA, which served as the sequencing template. Assay used: immunoSEQ multiplex PCR; TCRdb lists only in-frame clones, some missing. The table records some 110,000 clones, 55% to 70% of them present only once. The V gene is TRBV10-1, the J gene TRBJ1-3; 7 nucleotides agree with TRBD1. This TCR was recovered from a human donor in good health. Source material: CD4+ T cells sorted from blood. CDR3 amino acids: CASTGTGNTIYF. The DNA of the CDR3 is TGCGCCTCGACAGGGACTGGAAACACCATATATTTT.